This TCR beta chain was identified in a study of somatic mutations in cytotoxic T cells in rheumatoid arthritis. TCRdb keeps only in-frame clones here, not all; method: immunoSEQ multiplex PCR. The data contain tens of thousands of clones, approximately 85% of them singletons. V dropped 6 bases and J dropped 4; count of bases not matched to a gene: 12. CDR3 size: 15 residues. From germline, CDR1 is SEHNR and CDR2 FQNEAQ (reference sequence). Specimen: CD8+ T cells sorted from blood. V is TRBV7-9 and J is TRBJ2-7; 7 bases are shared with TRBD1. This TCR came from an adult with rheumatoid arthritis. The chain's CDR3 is CASSSLGQTLYEQYF. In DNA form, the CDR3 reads TGTGCCAGCAGTTCGTTGGGACAGACCCTTTACGAGCAGTACTTC. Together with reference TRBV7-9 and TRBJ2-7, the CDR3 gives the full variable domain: DTGVSQNPRHKITKRGQNVTFRCDPISEHNRLYWYRQTLGQGPEFLTYFQNEAQLEKSRLLSDRFSAERPKGSFSTLEIQRTEQGDSAMYLCASSSLGQTLYEQYFGPGTRLTVT.